The T cell receptor (beta chain) described here comes from a study of a mutant IDH1 vaccine in newly diagnosed glioma. Across the study: Vaccines were first given 4-6 weeks after radiotherapy alone, or with temozolomide cycles. Receipt of radiotherapy, temozolomide, or both preceded the study, and most received both.

Turning to this clone: Its matching antigen is unknown.

The assay was immunoSEQ multiplex PCR, and TCRdb's table has in-frame clones only and misses some. The sample records roughly 51,000 clones, 79% being singletons. Study-wide findings and caveats: Pseudoprogression appeared unlinked to shifts in leading peripheral T cell clonotypes. Vaccination induced immune responses in around 93% of patients.

Time point of the sample: week 35, safety follow-up. Each vaccine dose was 300 ug of mutant IDH1 20-mer peptide, with topical imiquimod. The specimen comprised PBMCs, sampled from a glioma patient whose treatment included an IDH1 peptide vaccine. This receptor was identified in a man between 35 and 55 years old with glioma.

The CDR3 DNA follows: TGTGCCAGCAGCCAACAGGTTACCATGAACACTGAAGCTTTCTTT. Its protein is CASSQQVTMNTEAFF. The gene calls are TRBV7-2 and TRBJ1-1; D perhaps matches TRBD1 (5 bases). This CDR3 is 15 amino acids long. The V end was cut by 5 bases, the J end by 0 bases, with 13 bases between. Germline loops: CDR1 SGHTA, CDR2 FQGNSA.